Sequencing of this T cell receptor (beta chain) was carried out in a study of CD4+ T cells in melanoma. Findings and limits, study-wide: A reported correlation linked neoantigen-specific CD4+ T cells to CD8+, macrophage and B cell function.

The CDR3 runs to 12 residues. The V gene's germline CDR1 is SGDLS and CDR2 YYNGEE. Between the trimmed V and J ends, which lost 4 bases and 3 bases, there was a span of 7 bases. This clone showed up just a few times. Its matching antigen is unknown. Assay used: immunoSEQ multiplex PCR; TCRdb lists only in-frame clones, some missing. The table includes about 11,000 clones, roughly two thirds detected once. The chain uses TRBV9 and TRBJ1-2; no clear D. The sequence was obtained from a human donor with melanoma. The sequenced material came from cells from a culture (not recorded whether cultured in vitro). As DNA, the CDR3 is TGTGCCAGCAGCTCCTACGACTATGGCTACACCTTC. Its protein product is CASSSYDYGYTF.